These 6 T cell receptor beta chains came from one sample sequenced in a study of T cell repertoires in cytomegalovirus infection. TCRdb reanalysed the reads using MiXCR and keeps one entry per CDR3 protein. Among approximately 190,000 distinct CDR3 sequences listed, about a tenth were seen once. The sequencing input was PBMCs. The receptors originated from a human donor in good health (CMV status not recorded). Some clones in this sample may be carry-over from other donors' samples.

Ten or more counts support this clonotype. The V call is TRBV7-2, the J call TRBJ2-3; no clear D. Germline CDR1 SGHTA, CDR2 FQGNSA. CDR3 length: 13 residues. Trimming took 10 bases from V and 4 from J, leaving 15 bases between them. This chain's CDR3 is CAIRTADSDTQYF. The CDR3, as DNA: TGTGCCATACGGACCGCAGATTCAGATACGCAGTATTTT.

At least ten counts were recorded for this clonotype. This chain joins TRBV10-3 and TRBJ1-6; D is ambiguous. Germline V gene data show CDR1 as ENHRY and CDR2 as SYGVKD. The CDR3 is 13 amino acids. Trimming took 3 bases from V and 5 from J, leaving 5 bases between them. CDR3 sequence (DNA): TGTGCCATCAGTGAACGGGATAATTCACCCCTCCACTTT. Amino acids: CAISERDNSPLHF.

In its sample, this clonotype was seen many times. The CDR3 is CASSTWDSLGSYEQYF. The CDR3 bases are TGTGCCAGCAGCACCTGGGACAGTTTAGGATCCTACGAGCAGTACTTC. The J gene is TRBJ2-7, the V gene TRBV7-2; 7 bases align to TRBD1. The CDR3 runs 16 residues. Germline trimming cut 5 bases from V and 1 base from J; bases unmatched to any gene: 11. CDR1 SGHTA and CDR2 FQGNSA come from the germline V gene. Looking up the rest from reference TRBV7-2 and TRBJ2-7 gives the full variable domain: GAGVSQSPSNKVTEKGKDVELRCDPISGHTALYWYRQSLGQGLEFLIYFQGNSAPDKSGLPSDRFSAERTGGSVSTLTIQRTQQEDSAVYLCASSTWDSLGSYEQYFGPGTRLTVT.

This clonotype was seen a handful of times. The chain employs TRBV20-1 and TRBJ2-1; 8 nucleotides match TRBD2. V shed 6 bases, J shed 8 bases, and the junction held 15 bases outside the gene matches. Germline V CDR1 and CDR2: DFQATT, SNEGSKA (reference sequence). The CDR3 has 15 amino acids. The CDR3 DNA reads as TGCAGTGCGCCCAAGCTAGCGGGTCTAAACGATGAGCAGTTCTTC. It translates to CSAPKLAGLNDEQFF.

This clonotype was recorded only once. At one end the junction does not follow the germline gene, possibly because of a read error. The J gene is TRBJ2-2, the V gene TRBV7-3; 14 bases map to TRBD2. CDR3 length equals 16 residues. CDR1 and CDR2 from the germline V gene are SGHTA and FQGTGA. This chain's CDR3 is CSSSPGLAGGSGELFF. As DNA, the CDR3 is TGTTCCAGCAGCCCTGGACTAGCGGGAGGAAGCGGGGAGCTGTTTTTT.

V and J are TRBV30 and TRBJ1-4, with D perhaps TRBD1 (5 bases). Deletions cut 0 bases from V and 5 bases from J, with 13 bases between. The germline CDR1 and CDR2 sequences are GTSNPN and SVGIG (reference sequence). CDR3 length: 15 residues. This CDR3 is CAWSVGDLGNEKLFF. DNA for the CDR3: TGTGCCTGGAGTGTTGGGGACCTGGGAAATGAAAAACTGTTTTTT.